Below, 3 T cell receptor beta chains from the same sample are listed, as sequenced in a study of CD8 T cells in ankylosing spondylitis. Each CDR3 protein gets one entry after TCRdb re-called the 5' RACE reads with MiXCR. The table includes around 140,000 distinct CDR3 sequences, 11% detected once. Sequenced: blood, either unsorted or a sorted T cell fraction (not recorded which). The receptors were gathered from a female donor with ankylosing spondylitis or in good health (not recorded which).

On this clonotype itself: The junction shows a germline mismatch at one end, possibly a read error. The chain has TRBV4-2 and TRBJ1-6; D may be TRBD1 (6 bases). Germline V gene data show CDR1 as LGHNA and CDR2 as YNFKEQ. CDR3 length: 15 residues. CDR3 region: CASSQGTAYSSPLHF. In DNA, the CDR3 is TGTGCCAGCAGCCAAGGGACAGCCTATAGTTCACCCCTCCACTTT.

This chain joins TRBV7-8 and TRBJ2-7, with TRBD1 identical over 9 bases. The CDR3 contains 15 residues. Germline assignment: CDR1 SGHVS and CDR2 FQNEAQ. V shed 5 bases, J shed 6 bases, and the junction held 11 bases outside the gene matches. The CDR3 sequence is CASSLPGTGRTEQYF. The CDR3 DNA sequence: TGTGCCAGCAGCCTTCCTGGGACAGGGCGTACCGAGCAGTACTTC.

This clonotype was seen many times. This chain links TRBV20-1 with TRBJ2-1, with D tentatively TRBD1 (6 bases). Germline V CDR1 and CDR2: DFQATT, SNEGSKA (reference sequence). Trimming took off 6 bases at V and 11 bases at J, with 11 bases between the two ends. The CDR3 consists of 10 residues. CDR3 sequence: CSAAGTKQFF. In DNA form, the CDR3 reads TGCAGTGCAGCCGGGACAAAGCAGTTCTTC.